This T cell receptor beta chain was captured in a study of control samples from healthy donors and cancer patients. Method: immunoSEQ multiplex PCR; TCRdb's copy keeps in-frame clones and lacks some. In the table there are 24,000 or so clones, under 95% of which are singletons. This CDR3 spans 15 amino acids. Germline V gene lookup returns CDR1 MNHEY and CDR2 SVGAGI. Unmatched junction bases numbered 6, after V lost 6 bases and J lost 3 bases. The TCR comes from a man aged 50 or older with lung cancer. Sequencing input: PBMCs. The chain recombines TRBV6-5 with TRBJ2-7; 12 bases align to TRBD2. The CDR3 here is CASRRLAGALYEQYF. The CDR3 DNA is TGTGCCAGCAGGCGACTAGCGGGGGCCCTCTACGAGCAGTACTTC.